This T cell receptor (beta chain) was sequenced in a study of T cells in Graves' hyperthyroidism and ophthalmopathy. Amplified TCR beta CDR3 regions came from RNA transcripts. TCR CDR3 underwent first-round RT-PCR with the HTBI primer set. In TCRdb, the multiplex PCR reads were re-called with MiXCR into one record per CDR3 protein. The table lists nearly 600,000 distinct CDR3 sequences, roughly 13% of them singletons. Many counts were recorded for this clonotype. Progressors' blood was drawn at hyperthyroidism diagnosis, before ophthalmopathy symptoms. The length of the CDR3 is 18 residues. The junction had 9 bases not matched to a gene; V was cut back by 3 bases and J by 1 base. The germline CDR1 and CDR2 sequences are SGHAT and FQNNGV.

This TCR was sampled from a woman between 25 and 40 years old with Graves' hyperthyroidism that later progressed to Graves' ophthalmopathy. Sequenced material: blood. The V and J genes are TRBV11-2 and TRBJ2-1, with TRBD2 identical over 10 bases. CDR3 nucleotide sequence: TGTGCCAGCAGCTTCTCAGCGGGAGGGTCGGCTTCCTACAATGAGCAGTTCTTC. It is translated as CASSFSAGGSASYNEQFF. Filled out from reference TRBV11-2 and TRBJ2-1, the complete variable domain reads EAGVAQSPRYKIIEKRQSVAFWCNPISGHATLYWYQQILGQGPKLLIQFQNNGVVDDSQLPKDRFSAERLKGVDSTLKIQPAKLEDSAVYLCASSFSAGGSASYNEQFFGPGTRLTVL.